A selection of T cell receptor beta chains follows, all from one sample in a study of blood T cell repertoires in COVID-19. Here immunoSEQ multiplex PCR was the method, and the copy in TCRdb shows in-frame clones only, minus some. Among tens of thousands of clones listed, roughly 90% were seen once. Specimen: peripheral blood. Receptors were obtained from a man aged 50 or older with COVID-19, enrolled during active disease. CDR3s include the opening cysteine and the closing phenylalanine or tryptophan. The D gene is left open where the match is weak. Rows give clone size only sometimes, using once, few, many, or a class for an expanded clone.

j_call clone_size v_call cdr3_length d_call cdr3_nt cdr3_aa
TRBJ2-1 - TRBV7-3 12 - TGTGCCAGCAGCTTCTGGGGCGATGAGCAGTTCTTC CASSFWGDEQFF
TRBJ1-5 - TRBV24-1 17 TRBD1 TGTGCCACCAGTGAACCCCGGGACAGGCAAACCCGACAGCCCCAGCATTTT CATSEPRDRQTRQPQHF
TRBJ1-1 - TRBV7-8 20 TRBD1 TGTGCCAGCAGCCCAATAGCCCGCGGGACAGGGGGCTGGGTGAACACTGAAGCTTTCTTT CASSPIARGTGGWVNTEAFF
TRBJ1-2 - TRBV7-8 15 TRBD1 TGTGCCAGCAGCTTAGGACAGGGACAGTACTATGGCTACACCTTC CASSLGQGQYYGYTF
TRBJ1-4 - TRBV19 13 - TGTGCCAGTAGTATTCGGTGGAGGGAAAAACTGTTTTTT CASSIRWREKLFF
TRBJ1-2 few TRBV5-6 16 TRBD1 TGTGCCAGCAGCTTATGGGGACAGCCTGTTAACTATGGCTACACCTTC CASSLWGQPVNYGYTF
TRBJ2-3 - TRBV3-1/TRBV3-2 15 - TGTGCCAGCAGCCCGAAGGTGGGCGAGCTGGATACGCAGTATTTT CASSPKVGELDTQYF
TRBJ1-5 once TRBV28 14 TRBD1 TGTGCCAGCAGTTTGGGGGGACAGGGACAGCCCCAGCATTTT CASSLGGQGQPQHF
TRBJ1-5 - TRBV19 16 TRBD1 TGTGCCAGTAGTATCGGGGTGGGACAGGGCTACCAGCCCCAGCATTTT CASSIGVGQGYQPQHF
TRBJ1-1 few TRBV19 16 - TGTGCCAGTAGTATAGATCCTGACAGCCCCAAGGCTGAAGCTTTCTTT CASSIDPDSPKAEAFF
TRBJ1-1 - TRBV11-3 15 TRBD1 TGTGCCAGCAGCTTAGGACAGGGGCTGAACACTGAAGCTTTCTTT CASSLGQGLNTEAFF
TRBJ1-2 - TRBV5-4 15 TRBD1 TGTGCCAGCAGCGCCCACCGACAGGGGAACTATGGCTACACCTTC CASSAHRQGNYGYTF
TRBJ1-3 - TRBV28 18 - TGTGCCAGCAGAGGAGAAACAGGGTCGGGGACCTCTGGAAACACCATATATTTT CASRGETGSGTSGNTIYF
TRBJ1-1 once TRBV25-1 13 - TGTGCCAGCAGTGTAGCAGGGTACACTGAAGCTTTCTTT CASSVAGYTEAFF
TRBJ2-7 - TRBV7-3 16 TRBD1 TGTGCCAGCAGCATGCCTCCGGGACAGGGATCCTACGAGCAGTACTTC CASSMPPGQGSYEQYF
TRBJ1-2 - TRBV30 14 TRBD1 TGTGCCTGGAGTCTTACCGGGACAGGGGAGGGCTACACCTTC CAWSLTGTGEGYTF
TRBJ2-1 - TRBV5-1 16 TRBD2 TGCGCCAGCGCCCAGGAGGGACTAGCGGGGGTCGATGAGCAGTTCTTC CASAQEGLAGVDEQFF
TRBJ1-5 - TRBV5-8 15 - TGTGCCAGCAGCTTGTATAGAGAACTAAATCAGCCCCAGCATTTT CASSLYRELNQPQHF
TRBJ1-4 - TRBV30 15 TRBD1 TGTGCCTGGAGAGAACAGGGGTGGGGCAATGAAAAACTGTTTTTT CAWREQGWGNEKLFF
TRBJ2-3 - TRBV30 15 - TGTGCCTGGAGTGTGGGGCAGTTCCTCACAGATACGCAGTATTTT CAWSVGQFLTDTQYF
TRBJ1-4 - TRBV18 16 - TGTGCCAGCTCACCTACCTCAGGGGCAACTAATGAAAAACTGTTTTTT CASSPTSGATNEKLFF